The 2 T cell receptor beta chains presented below share a single source sample, sequenced in a study of T cells in Graves' hyperthyroidism and ophthalmopathy. There were TCR beta CDR3 regions amplified from RNA transcripts. The HTBI primer set served for first-round RT-PCR of the TCR CDR3. MiXCR, run by TCRdb on the multiplex PCR reads, gives a single entry per CDR3 protein. The sample consists of roughly 300,000 distinct CDR3 sequences, approximately 18% of them appearing once. What was sequenced was blood. The receptors originated from a woman between 45 and 65 years old with Graves' hyperthyroidism.

This clonotype appeared a few times. This chain uses TRBV5-1 with TRBJ2-5, with no clear D. The CDR3 is made up of 14 amino acids. Germline values: CDR1 SGHRS, CDR2 YFSETQ. Trimming cost V 4 bases and J 5 bases, with 15 bases left between them. This CDR3 reads CASSQNTPGETQYF. The CDR3 DNA sequence: TGCGCCAGCAGCCAAAACACACCTGGGGAGACCCAGTACTTC. Full variable domain (remainder filled in from reference TRBV5-1 and TRBJ2-5): KAGVTQTPRYLIKTRGQQVTLSCSPISGHRSVSWYQQTPGQGLQFLFEYFSETQRNKGNFPGRFSGRQFSNSRSEMNVSTLELGDSALYLCASSQNTPGETQYFGPGTRLLVL.

The rearrangement joins TRBV12-3 or TRBV12-4 to TRBJ1-2; D is uncertain. Deletions cut 8 bases from V and 3 bases from J, with 4 bases between. The CDR3 is 10 amino acids. This CDR3 is CASWDYGYTF. The CDR3 nucleotides are TGTGCCAGCTGGGACTATGGCTACACCTTC.